This T cell receptor beta chain emerged from a study of preoperative IRX-2 immunotherapy in early breast cancer. Treatment of the sample: preoperative locoregional IRX-2 cytokine immunotherapy. Patients received preoperative, locoregional IRX-2 cytokine immunotherapy in a phase Ib study. CDR1 and CDR2 from the germline V gene are LNHDA and SQIVND (reference sequence). This CDR3 has 15 amino acids. V was clipped by 8 bases and J by 0 bases; unmatched bases: 5. Repertoires were generated with immunoSEQ multiplex PCR, while TCRdb's copy carries only in-frame clones and drops some. The sample contains 90,000 to 100,000 clones, approximately 90% of which appear only once.

The clonotype was recovered from a human donor with breast cancer. V is TRBV19 and J is TRBJ1-5, with TRBD1 identical over 9 bases. The sample in question was tumor tissue, obtained after IRX-2 immunotherapy. The CDR3 sequence: CASVGQGHSNQPQHF. The CDR3 nucleotides are TGTGCCAGTGTGGGACAGGGTCATAGCAATCAGCCCCAGCATTTT.